These 10 T cell receptor beta chains originate from one sample sequenced in a study (dated by TCRdb to about 2016). Library construction relied on RT-PCR. The listed sequencing device is Illumina MiSeq. In-frame beta chains were kept once TCRdb had trimmed the public reads at Q25 with fastp and called clones with MiXCR. Entries that share a CDR3 protein sequence are merged under the most common genes and DNA. This sample has 650,000 to 800,000 distinct CDR3 sequences in its table, and 14% of those were observed once. The ten top clones hold 3.6% of the sample. The sample comprised memory CD4+ T cells from blood. The source of these receptors is a female donor in good health, serving as a healthy control.

This clonotype has more than one count but fewer than ten. The chain carries TRBV6-1 and TRBJ1-1; 7 bases agree with TRBD1. Germline V gene lookup returns CDR1 MNHNS and CDR2 SASEGT. V lost 6 bases to trimming and J lost 7 bases; unmatched junction nucleotides: 8. The CDR3 runs 13 residues. The CDR3 reads CASRATGTLEAFF. In DNA, the CDR3 is TGTGCCAGCAGGGCGACAGGGACCCTTGAAGCTTTCTTT.

There are many counts of this clonotype. This sequence joins TRBV27 and TRBJ2-5; TRBD2 matches 7 bases. The ends lost 7 bases at V and 5 bases at J; junction bases unmatched: 13. Per germline, CDR1 MNHEY and CDR2 SMNVEV (reference sequence). This CDR3 comprises 15 residues. The CDR3 DNA is TGTGCCAGCAAGTGGCGGGAGTCATTGTCTGAGACCCAGTACTTC. Translating it yields CASKWRESLSETQYF.

The chain carries TRBV6-2 or TRBV6-3 and TRBJ1-2; 8 bases are shared with TRBD1. The V segment lost 5 bases and the J segment 2 bases; nucleotides outside the gene matches: 10. CDR3 length equals 16 residues. In germline, CDR1 is MNHEY, CDR2 SVGEGT. The CDR3: CASSRDNRGVNYGYTF. CDR3 nucleotide sequence: TGTGCCAGCAGTCGAGACAACAGGGGGGTGAACTATGGCTACACCTTC.

This clonotype was seen only a few times. The V call is TRBV4-2, the J call TRBJ1-2, with D unresolved. Germline CDR1 reads LGHNA; CDR2 reads YNFKEQ. Trimming took 0 bases from V and 1 from J, leaving 15 bases between them. The CDR3 covers 17 residues. As DNA, the CDR3 is TGTGCCAGCAGCCAAGAACCGACCACCCAACTTAACTATGGCTACACCTTC. Its protein product is CASSQEPTTQLNYGYTF.

This clonotype came up many times. The V gene is TRBV12-3 or TRBV12-4, the J gene TRBJ2-5; a weak D match, TRBD2 (5 bases). Trimming shortened V by 5 bases and J by 4 bases, and 17 bases separated the two germline ends. The CDR3 contains 15 residues. The CDR3: CASSPPGSGGETQYF. The CDR3, as DNA: TGTGCCAGCAGTCCCCCGGGGAGCGGTGGAGAGACCCAGTACTTC.

The chain links TRBV5-1 to TRBJ2-1; D may be TRBD1 or TRBD2 (5 bases each). The CDR3 length is 15 residues. CDR1 and CDR2 from the germline V gene are SGHRS and YFSETQ. V lost 0 bases, J lost 5 bases, and 12 bases lay in between. The chain's CDR3 is CASSLGGRTDNEQFF. CDR3 in DNA: TGCGCCAGCAGCTTGGGGGGGAGAACGGACAATGAGCAGTTCTTC.

This clonotype showed up just a few times. The chain has TRBV4-3 and TRBJ2-2, with a weak D call TRBD2 (7 bases). The germline CDR1 and CDR2 sequences are LGHNA and YSLEER. The CDR3 sequence is 17 residues long. Trimming shortened V by 0 bases and J by 6 bases, and 17 bases separated the two germline ends. This CDR3 reads CASSQEGGAWAAGELFF. The CDR3 nucleotides read TGCGCCAGCAGCCAAGAAGGGGGGGCCTGGGCCGCCGGGGAGCTGTTTTTT.

CDR3 in DNA: TGCATGATAAGGTCCCCTAGCGGCTCCTACAATGAGCAGTTCTTC. It translates to CMIRSPSGSYNEQFF. This chain connects TRBV20-1 to TRBJ2-1; the match to TRBD2 covers 7 bases. CDR3 length equals 15 residues. From germline, CDR1 is DFQATT and CDR2 SNEGSKA (reference sequence).

The chain has TRBV5-1 and TRBJ1-4; D is undetermined. CDR3 length equals 16 residues. With 4 bases removed from V and 0 bases from J, the gap between germline ends came to 13 bases. Looked up from germline, CDR1 is SGHRS and CDR2 is YFSETQ. CDR3 amino acids: CASSVQSATTNEKLFF. In DNA form, the CDR3 reads TGCGCCAGCAGCGTACAATCAGCAACAACTAATGAAAAACTGTTTTTT.

This clonotype was found a few times. The chain couples TRBV24-1 to TRBJ2-3, with D tentatively TRBD2 (6 bases). The CDR3 is 16 amino acids. Germline CDR1 is KGHDR and CDR2 is SFDVKD. V was cut by 5 bases and J by 2 bases, with 16 bases left in between. The CDR3 loop reads CATSATRFGYTDTQYF. DNA of the CDR3: TGTGCCACCAGTGCGACTAGATTTGGGTACACAGATACGCAGTATTTT.